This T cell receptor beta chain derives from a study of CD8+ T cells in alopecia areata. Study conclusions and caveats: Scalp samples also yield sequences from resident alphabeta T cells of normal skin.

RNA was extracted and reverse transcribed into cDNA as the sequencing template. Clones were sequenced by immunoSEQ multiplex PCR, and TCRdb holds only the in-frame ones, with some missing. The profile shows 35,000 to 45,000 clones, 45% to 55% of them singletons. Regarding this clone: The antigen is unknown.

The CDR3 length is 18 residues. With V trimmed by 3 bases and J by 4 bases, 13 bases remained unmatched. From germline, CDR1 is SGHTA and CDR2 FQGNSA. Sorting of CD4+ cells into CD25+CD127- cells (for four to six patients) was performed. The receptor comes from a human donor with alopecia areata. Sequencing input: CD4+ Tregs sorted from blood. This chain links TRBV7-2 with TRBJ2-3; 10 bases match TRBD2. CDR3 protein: CASSLPGTSATFADTQYF. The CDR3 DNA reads TGTGCCAGCAGCTTGCCCGGGACTAGCGCGACTTTCGCAGATACGCAGTATTTT.